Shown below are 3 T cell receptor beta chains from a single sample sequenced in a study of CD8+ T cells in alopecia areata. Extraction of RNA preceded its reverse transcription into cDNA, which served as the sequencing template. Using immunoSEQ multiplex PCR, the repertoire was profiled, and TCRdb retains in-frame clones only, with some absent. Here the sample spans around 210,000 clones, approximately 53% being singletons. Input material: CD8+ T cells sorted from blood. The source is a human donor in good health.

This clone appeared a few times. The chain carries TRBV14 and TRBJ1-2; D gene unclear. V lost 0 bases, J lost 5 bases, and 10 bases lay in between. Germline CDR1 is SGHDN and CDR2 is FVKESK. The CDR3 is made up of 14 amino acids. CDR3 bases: TGTGCCAGCAGCCAAGATTCGGGGAGTTATGGCTACACCTTC. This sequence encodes CASSQDSGSYGYTF.

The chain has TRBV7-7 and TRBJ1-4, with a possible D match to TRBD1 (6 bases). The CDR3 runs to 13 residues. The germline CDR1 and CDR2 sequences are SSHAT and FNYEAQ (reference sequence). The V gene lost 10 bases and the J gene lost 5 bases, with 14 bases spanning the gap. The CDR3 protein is CATGEGENEKLFF. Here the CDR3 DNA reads TGTGCCACCGGGGAGGGGGAAAATGAAAAACTGTTTTTT.

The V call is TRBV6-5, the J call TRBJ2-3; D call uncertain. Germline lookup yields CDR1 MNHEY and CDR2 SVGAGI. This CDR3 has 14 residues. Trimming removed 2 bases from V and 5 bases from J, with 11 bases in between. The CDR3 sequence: CASSYTRAGDTQYF. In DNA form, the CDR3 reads TGTGCCAGCAGTTACACCCGAGCCGGAGATACGCAGTATTTT.